The rows below give T cell receptor beta chains drawn from one sample of a study of cytomegalovirus exposure and HLA in healthy donors. Sequencing used immunoSEQ multiplex PCR; TCRdb keeps in-frame clones, though not all of them. The sample consists of some 69,000 clones, nearly 96% of them appearing once. Material: PBMCs. The receptors here all came from a woman under 30 in good health and CMV-seropositive. CDR3s include the opening cysteine and the closing phenylalanine or tryptophan. The D gene is left open where the match is weak. Not all rows give a size; the values are once, few, many and, for expanded clones, a class.

CAWSGGGNGELFF	TGTGCCTGGAGTGGGGGGGGGAACGGGGAGCTGTTTTTT	TRBV30	TRBD2	TRBJ2-2	.
CASSVRRVGTGVTGELFF	TGTGCCAGCAGCGTCCGAAGAGTGGGGACAGGGGTAACCGGGGAGCTGTTTTTT	TRBV9	TRBD1	TRBJ2-2	.
CASSSREFSGRYEQYF	TGTGCCAGCAGTTCCCGAGAGTTCAGCGGGAGGTACGAGCAGTACTTC	TRBV27	TRBD2	TRBJ2-7	.
CASSGTGSGEQYF	TGTGCCAGCAGCGGGACAGGGTCTGGCGAGCAGTACTTC	TRBV7-6	TRBD1	TRBJ2-7	.
CASSSPGEQETQYF	TGTGCCAGCAGCTCTCCCGGGGAGCAAGAGACCCAGTACTTC	TRBV5-4	.	TRBJ2-5	.
CASTTEAGFTDTQYF	TGTGCCAGCACTACAGAAGCGGGTTTCACAGATACGCAGTATTTT	TRBV19	.	TRBJ2-3	.
CSVEDLLTYEQYF	TGCAGCGTTGAAGACTTACTGACCTACGAGCAGTACTTC	TRBV29-1	.	TRBJ2-7	.
CASSARSNQPQHF	TGTGCCAGCAGCGCGCGTAGCAATCAGCCCCAGCATTTT	TRBV11-2	.	TRBJ1-5	.
CASSPPGPGTSGYNEQFF	TGTGCCAGCAGCCCCCCCGGACCCGGGACTAGCGGATACAATGAGCAGTTCTTC	TRBV7-9	TRBD2	TRBJ2-1	once
CASKGVSERGYTF	TGTGCCAGTAAGGGGGTGTCTGAAAGGGGCTACACCTTC	TRBV19	.	TRBJ1-2	.
CASRYGGAPYEQYF	TGTGCCAGCAGATATGGGGGCGCTCCCTACGAGCAGTACTTC	TRBV27	.	TRBJ2-7	.
CASSPYSGSSYNEQFF	TGTGCCAGCAGCCCATATAGCGGGTCTTCCTACAATGAGCAGTTCTTC	TRBV11-3	TRBD2	TRBJ2-1	.
CASSSVGGDEQYF	TGTGCCAGCAGCTCCGTAGGAGGGGACGAGCAGTACTTC	TRBV7-2	.	TRBJ2-7	few
CASSPGGVLFAADYNEQFF	TGTGCCAGCTCACCAGGTGGAGTTCTTTTCGCGGCAGATTACAATGAGCAGTTCTTC	TRBV18	.	TRBJ2-1	.
CASSNIPGLVFNEQFF	TGTGCCAGCAGTAATATTCCGGGACTAGTCTTCAATGAGCAGTTCTTC	TRBV2	TRBD2	TRBJ2-1	once
CASSIGGTGEKLFF	TGTGCCAGTAGTATTGGGGGGACCGGGGAAAAACTGTTTTTT	TRBV19	.	TRBJ1-4	.
CASSYRVGEKLFF	TGTGCCAGCAGTTACAGGGTGGGGGAAAAACTGTTTTTT	TRBV27	.	TRBJ1-4	.
CASSLSLASGLPEETQYF	TGTGCCAGCAGCTTGAGTTTGGCTAGCGGACTCCCAGAGGAGACCCAGTACTTC	TRBV5-6	TRBD2	TRBJ2-5	.
CASSPSYPGTGYDNEQYF	TGTGCCAGCAGCCCTAGTTATCCCGGGACAGGGTACGACAACGAGCAGTACTTC	TRBV13	TRBD1	TRBJ2-7	.
CASSAGLAGGGGETQYF	TGTGCCAGCAGCGCGGGACTAGCGGGAGGGGGGGGAGAGACCCAGTACTTC	TRBV9	TRBD2	TRBJ2-5	.
CASSLGSGLEQFF	TGCGCCAGCAGCTTGGGTAGCGGCCTTGAGCAGTTCTTC	TRBV5-1	.	TRBJ2-1	.